This T cell receptor beta chain is from a study of T cell repertoires in cytomegalovirus infection. The table lists this clonotype with many counts. Its antigen is undetermined. TCRdb reanalysed the reads using MiXCR and keeps one entry per CDR3 protein. There are 250,000 or so distinct CDR3 sequences in the sample; around an eighth occur only once, and 1.6% lies in the top ten. The study, taken as a whole, reports: The ex vivo response was dominated by HLA-C-restricted CMV-specific TCR beta clonotypes. Using cumulative public TCR beta family frequency, the authors identified those who carried CMV together with the relevant HLA.

The source is a human donor in good health (CMV status not recorded). Some clones in this sample may be carry-over from other donors' samples. Sequenced sample: PBMCs.

Here the CDR3 reads CASSLEIRNYEQYF. In DNA form, the CDR3 reads TGTGCCAGCAGCTTAGAAATACGGAACTACGAGCAGTACTTC. V and J are TRBV7-2 and TRBJ2-7; D is unclear. Germline V lookup: CDR1 SGHTA, CDR2 FQGNSA. The CDR3 contains 14 residues. V lost 1 base and J 3 bases, leaving 10 bases between the germline ends.